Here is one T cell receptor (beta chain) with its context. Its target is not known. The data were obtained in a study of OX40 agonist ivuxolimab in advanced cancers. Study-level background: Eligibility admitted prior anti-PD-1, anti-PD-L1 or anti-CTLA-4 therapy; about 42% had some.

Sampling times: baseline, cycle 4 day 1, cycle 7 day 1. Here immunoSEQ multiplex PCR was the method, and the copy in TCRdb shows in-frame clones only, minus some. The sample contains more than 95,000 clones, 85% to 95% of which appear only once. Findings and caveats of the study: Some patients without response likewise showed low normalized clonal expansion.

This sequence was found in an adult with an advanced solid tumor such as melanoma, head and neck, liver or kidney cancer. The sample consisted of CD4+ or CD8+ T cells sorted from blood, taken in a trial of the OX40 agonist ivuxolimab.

This CDR3 is CASSQLGEQFF. CDR3 sequence (DNA): TGTGCCAGCAGTCAGCTAGGCGAGCAGTTCTTC. The chain joins TRBV6-6 to TRBJ2-1; D uncertain. The CDR3 is 11 residues long. Trimming pared 5 bases from V and 10 bases from J, leaving 9 bases between. Germline V gives CDR1 MNHNY, CDR2 SVGAGI (reference sequence).